This paragraph reports one T cell receptor beta chain. From germline, CDR1 is SGDLS and CDR2 YYNGEE. There are 15 residues in the CDR3. Trimming took 0 bases from V and 2 from J, leaving 10 bases between them. These data come from a study of blood T cell repertoires in COVID-19. Study-level background: Acute and convalescent COVID-19 specimens originated in the United States, Italy and Spain. Sources were T cells, B-cell-depleted T cells, or PBMCs; the material itself was cDNA or gDNA.

Original analysis: Estimates of nucleated cell counts were drawn from the amplification of reference gene primers. TCRdb's copy holds only in-frame clones and misses some; the assay was immunoSEQ multiplex PCR. That table is the source of V, J and clone size, and D and trimming were worked out from the DNA. The repertoire holds some 62,000 clones, with around 80% as singletons. Input material: peripheral blood. The chain employs TRBV9 and TRBJ2-3; perhaps TRBD2 as D (6 bases). This receptor was obtained from a man in his sixties with acute or convalescent COVID-19. This CDR3 is CASSVGGMTTDTQYF. CDR3 DNA sequence: TGTGCCAGCAGCGTAGGCGGGATGACCACAGATACGCAGTATTTT.